Listed here are 18 T cell receptor beta chains from one sample, sequenced in a study of T cells in Graves' hyperthyroidism and ophthalmopathy. Amplification of TCR beta CDR3 regions used RNA as the template. The TCR CDR3 first-round RT-PCR relied on the HTBI primer set. MiXCR, run by TCRdb on the multiplex PCR reads, gives a single entry per CDR3 protein. The sample consists of some 440,000 distinct CDR3 sequences, roughly 14% of them appearing once. The specimen sequenced was blood. These receptor sequences come from a woman aged 18-30 years with Graves' hyperthyroidism.

In this sample, this clonotype turned up many times. The chain carries TRBV30 and TRBJ2-1, with 7 bases matching TRBD1. CDR3 length: 14 amino acids. Germline V gene data show CDR1 as GTSNPN and CDR2 as SVGIG (reference sequence). Trimming cost V 4 bases and J 6 bases; bases outside gene matches: 9. The CDR3 coding sequence is TGTGCCTGGACCCCCGGGACAGTTATCAATGAGCAGTTCTTC. It specifies CAWTPGTVINEQFF.

This clonotype was counted ten times or more. The chain carries TRBV15 and TRBJ2-7; the D gene could be TRBD1 or TRBD2 (5 bases each). The V end was cut by 2 bases, the J end by 2 bases, with 10 bases between. This CDR3 spans 14 amino acids. CDR1 and CDR2 from the germline V gene are LNHNV and YYDKDF (reference sequence). The DNA for the CDR3 is TGTGCCACCAGCAGATCCGGGACGGCCTACGAGCAGTACTTC. Amino acid sequence: CATSRSGTAYEQYF.

This clonotype has a count of ten or more. The rearrangement joins TRBV12-3 or TRBV12-4 to TRBJ1-2, with D unclear. CDR3 length: 13 residues. V was cut by 3 bases and J by 4 bases, with 9 bases left in between. CDR3 DNA sequence: TGTGCCAGCAGTTTGGGCGTCCCCTATGGCTACACCTTC. It encodes CASSLGVPYGYTF.

This clonotype was seen repeatedly, ten times or more. The chain is built from TRBV3-1 and TRBJ1-5; D is uncertain. Trimming took 1 base from V and 4 from J, leaving 5 bases between them. CDR3 size: 13 residues. Germline assignment: CDR1 LGHDT and CDR2 YNNKEL (reference sequence). CDR3 DNA sequence: TGTGCCAGCAGCCAAGGTGGAAATCAGCCCCAGCATTTT. Translating it yields CASSQGGNQPQHF.

Many counts were recorded for this clonotype. The chain joins TRBV11-3 to TRBJ2-3; 8 nucleotides match TRBD2. This CDR3 spans 12 amino acids. Looked up from germline, CDR1 is SGHNT and CDR2 is YENEEA. V was pared by 3 bases and J by 10 bases, with 3 bases of the junction left unmatched. CDR3: CASSFGTSAQYF. For the CDR3, the DNA is TGTGCCAGCAGCTTCGGGACTAGTGCGCAGTATTTT.

This clonotype was picked up many times. This chain uses TRBV2 with TRBJ2-3; D is undetermined. The CDR3 is made up of 14 amino acids. CDR1 and CDR2 from the germline V gene are SNHLY and FYNNEI. V shed 10 bases and J shed 2 bases, with 16 bases lying between them. The CDR3 region has the DNA TGTGCCAACAAGCTAGGGCCTCACACAGATACGCAGTATTTT. It codes for CANKLGPHTDTQYF.

This clonotype was found many times. The rearrangement uses TRBV3-1 and TRBJ2-5; D is undetermined. CDR3 size: 12 residues. Per the germline V gene, CDR1 is LGHDT and CDR2 is YNNKEL (reference sequence). V lost 1 base, J lost 5 bases, and 5 bases lay in between. CDR3 coding DNA: TGTGCCAGCAGCCAAGCATACGAGACCCAGTACTTC. Translation gives CASSQAYETQYF.

In its sample, this clonotype was seen many times. The chain has TRBV7-3 and TRBJ1-5, with D unresolved. This CDR3 region has 12 residues. The V end lost 1 base, the J end lost 8 bases, and 6 bases lay between the germline ends. Germline-derived CDR1 and CDR2 are SGHTA and FQGTGA. The CDR3 loop is CASSLSGEPQHF. CDR3 DNA: TGTGCCAGCAGCTTAAGCGGGGAGCCCCAGCATTTT. Combining the CDR3 with reference TRBV7-3 and TRBJ1-5 gives the whole variable domain GAGVSQTPSNKVTEKGKYVELRCDPISGHTALYWYRQSLGQGPEFLIYFQGTGAADDSGLPNDRFFAVRPEGSVSTLKIQRTERGDSAVYLCASSLSGEPQHFGDGTRLSIL.

The sample holds many counts of this clonotype. The rearrangement uses TRBV7-2 and TRBJ2-7, with TRBD1 matching over 7 bases. Germline V gene data show CDR1 as SGHTA and CDR2 as FQGNSA. The junction had 14 bases not matched to a gene; V was cut back by 5 bases and J by 1 base. The CDR3 contains 17 residues. CDR3 DNA: TGTGCCAGCAGCCGAAGGAAGACAGGGATGAGGTCCTACGAGCAGTACTTC. This gives the protein CASSRRKTGMRSYEQYF.

The V gene is TRBV6-1, the J gene TRBJ1-5; 9 bases agree with TRBD1. Germline V gene sequence: CDR1 MNHNS, CDR2 SASEGT. The CDR3 contains 14 residues. Trimming took 6 bases from V and 5 from J; bases not matched to a gene: 5. Here the CDR3 DNA reads TGTGCCAGCAGCGGACAGGGGTCCTATCAGCCCCAGCATTTT. Translation: CASSGQGSYQPQHF.

This chain joins TRBV30 and TRBJ1-1; D remains unclear. V gave up 8 bases and J gave up 2 bases, with 12 bases separating them. The length of the CDR3 is 12 residues. The germline V gene has CDR1 GTSNPN and CDR2 SVGIG (reference sequence). CDR3 nucleotides: TGTGCCACTCTTCTCTTAAACACTGAAGCTTTCTTT. Translating gives CATLLLNTEAFF.

The chain carries TRBV10-3 and TRBJ1-4, with D tentatively TRBD1 (6 bases). Germline CDR1 and CDR2: ENHRY and SYGVKD. The germline V and J ends were trimmed by 0 bases and 0 bases, with 14 bases remaining between them. CDR3 length: 18 amino acids. DNA of the CDR3: TGTGCCATCAGTGAGTCAGGGGGAGGTTACGCAACTAATGAAAAACTGTTTTTT. This sequence encodes CAISESGGGYATNEKLFF.

This rearrangement joins TRBV10-1 to TRBJ2-5; 11 bases agree with TRBD2. Germline CDR1 is WNHNN and CDR2 is SYGVQD (reference sequence). The length of the CDR3 is 17 residues. The V segment lost 5 bases and the J segment 3 bases; nucleotides outside the gene matches: 11. CDR3 DNA: TGCGCCAGCAGTTGCCCCCGCCTGGGACTAGCGGAAGAGACCCAGTACTTC. Protein: CASSCPRLGLAEETQYF.

This clonotype was counted ten times or more. The chain is built from TRBV4-1 and TRBJ2-5, with D perhaps TRBD2 (6 bases). V lost 0 bases and J lost 6, with 11 bases in between. The CDR3 extends over 14 amino acids. CDR1 MGHRA and CDR2 YSYEKL come from the germline V gene. The CDR3 loop is CASSQDLGGKTQYF. The DNA of the CDR3 is TGCGCCAGCAGCCAAGATCTCGGGGGAAAGACCCAGTACTTC.

This clonotype was counted once. A much larger clone differs by one base, so this may be a read error. The chain couples TRBV5-1 to TRBJ1-1; unclear D gene. Germline lookup yields CDR1 SGHRS and CDR2 YFSETQ. The CDR3 totals 13 residues. V gave up 7 bases and J gave up 5 bases, with 15 bases separating them. CDR3 DNA: TGCGCCAGCCATACGGGTCCCGTGACTGAAGCTTTCTTT. Translating it yields CASHTGPVTEAFF.

The chain uses TRBV7-9 and TRBJ1-5; D is unresolved. CDR1 and CDR2 from the germline V gene are SEHNR and FQNEAQ (reference sequence). V was clipped by 5 bases and J by 0 bases, with 11 bases between them. CDR3 length equals 15 residues. CDR3 loop: CASSRTDDSNQPQHF. For the CDR3, the DNA is TGTGCCAGCAGCCGCACGGATGATAGCAATCAGCCCCAGCATTTT.

This chain connects TRBV24-1 to TRBJ1-5, with D unresolved. Trimming pared 0 bases from V and 5 bases from J, leaving 4 bases between. The CDR3 runs 13 residues. Per the germline V gene, CDR1 is KGHDR and CDR2 is SFDVKD. The CDR3 spells CATSDLGDQPQHF. The CDR3 bases are TGTGCCACCAGTGATTTGGGAGATCAGCCCCAGCATTTT.

This clonotype showed up many times. The chain employs TRBV6-1 and TRBJ2-7, with D possibly being TRBD1 or TRBD2 (5 bases each). Germline-derived CDR1 and CDR2 are MNHNS and SASEGT. The V end lost 5 bases, the J end lost 2 bases, and 16 bases lay between the germline ends. The CDR3 has 15 amino acids. Written as DNA, the CDR3 is TGTGCCAGCAGTTCGTTCGGGACGGGAACCTACGAGCAGTACTTC. As protein: CASSSFGTGTYEQYF.